This entry describes one T cell receptor beta chain. This specimen comes from a study of post-analysis software for immune sequencing data. The library was made from cDNA and included unique molecular identifiers. TCRdb reanalysed the PCR reads using MiXCR and keeps one entry per CDR3 protein. The sample lists 740,000 or so distinct CDR3 sequences, about 50% seen once, with over 4% in the top ten. The sample was blood. The receptor comes from a girl between 5 and 17 years old with multiple sclerosis.

CDR3 loop: CASSSSSGSIGEQYF. CDR3 sequence (DNA): TGTGCCAGCAGTTCATCCAGCGGGAGCATCGGCGAGCAGTACTTC. The rearrangement links TRBV6-2 or TRBV6-3 to TRBJ2-5, with TRBD2 matching over 8 bases. The last part of the DNA fits TRBJ2-7 better; the J call may be wrong. Germline CDR1 is MNHEY and CDR2 is SVGEGT. The CDR3 length is 15 residues.